This entry is about one T cell receptor (beta chain). Method: immunoSEQ multiplex PCR; TCRdb's copy keeps in-frame clones and lacks some. There are about 34,000 clones in the sample; around 73% occur only once, and approximately 40% lies in the top ten. This specimen belongs to a study of T cells in tumors after PD-1 blockade. Study context: A subset received ongoing vismodegib 150 mg daily alongside anti-PD-1 therapy. Mean per blood sample: about 100,000 templates (roughly 21,000-270,000), 35,000 to 45,000 unique clonotypes.

Genomic DNA template from tumor biopsies or peripheral blood, about 600 ng to 6,500 ng input. CDR1 and CDR2 from the germline V gene are MNHNS and SASEGT. This CDR3 is built from 15 residues. V trimming: 1 base; J trimming: 7 bases; junction bases outside the gene matches: 5. This specimen consisted of PBMCs, obtained after anti-PD-1 treatment. The TCR sequence derives from a human donor with basal cell carcinoma. The chain carries TRBV6-1 and TRBJ1-5; 9 positions agree with TRBD1. CDR3 in amino acids: CASSEGDRAGQPQHF. The DNA of the CDR3 is TGTGCCAGCAGTGAAGGGGACAGGGCCGGACAGCCCCAGCATTTT.